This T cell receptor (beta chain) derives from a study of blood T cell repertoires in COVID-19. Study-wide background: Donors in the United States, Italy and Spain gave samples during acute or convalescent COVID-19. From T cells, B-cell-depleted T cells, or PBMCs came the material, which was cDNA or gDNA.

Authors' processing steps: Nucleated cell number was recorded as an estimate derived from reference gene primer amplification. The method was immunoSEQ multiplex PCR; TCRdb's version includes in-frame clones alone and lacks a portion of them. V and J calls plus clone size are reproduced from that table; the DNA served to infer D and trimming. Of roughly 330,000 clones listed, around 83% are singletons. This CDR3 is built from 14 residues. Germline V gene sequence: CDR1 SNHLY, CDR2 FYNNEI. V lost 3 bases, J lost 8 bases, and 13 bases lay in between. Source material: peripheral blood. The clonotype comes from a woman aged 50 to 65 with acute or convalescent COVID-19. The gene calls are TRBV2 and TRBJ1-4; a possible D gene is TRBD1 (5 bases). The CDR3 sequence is CASSDTTGGEKLFF. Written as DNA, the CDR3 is TGTGCCAGCAGTGACACGACTGGGGGGGAAAAACTGTTTTTT. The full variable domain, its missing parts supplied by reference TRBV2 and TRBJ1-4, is EPEVTQTPSHQVTQMGQEVILRCVPISNHLYFYWYRQILGQKVEFLVSFYNNEISEKSEIFDDQFSVERPDGSNFTLKIRSTKLEDSAMYFCASSDTTGGEKLFFGSGTQLSVL.